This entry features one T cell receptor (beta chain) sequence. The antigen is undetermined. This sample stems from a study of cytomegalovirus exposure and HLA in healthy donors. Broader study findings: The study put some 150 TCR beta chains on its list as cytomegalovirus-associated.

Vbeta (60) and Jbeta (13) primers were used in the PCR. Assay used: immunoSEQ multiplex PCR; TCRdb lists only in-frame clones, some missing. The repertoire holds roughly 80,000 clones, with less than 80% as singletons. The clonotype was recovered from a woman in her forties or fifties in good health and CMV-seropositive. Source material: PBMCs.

The CDR3 bases are TGTGCCAGCAGCTTTGGATGGGACGGGAGAAATGAAAAACTGTTTTTT. Protein: CASSFGWDGRNEKLFF. This chain joins TRBV5-8 and TRBJ1-4; TRBD1 might be the D (5 bases). This CDR3 comprises 16 residues. CDR1 and CDR2 (germline): SGHTS, YDEGEE. V was trimmed by 2 bases and J by 5 bases, leaving 16 bases between them.